This TCR beta chain was identified during a study of T cell responses to AZD1222 COVID-19 vaccine. The germline V and J ends were trimmed by 5 bases and 1 base, with 11 bases remaining between them. The CDR3 totals 14 residues. The germline V gene encodes CDR1 SGHVS and CDR2 FQNEAQ. Generated by immunoSEQ multiplex PCR, the TCRdb table keeps only in-frame clones and is missing some. There are about 110,000 clones in the sample; 75% to 90% occur only once, and approximately 4.7% lies in the top ten. Material: peripheral blood, obtained on day 0 of AZD1222 vaccination. The clonotype was recovered from an adult in good health. The chain couples TRBV7-8 to TRBJ2-5, with a tentative D call TRBD2 (6 bases). CDR3 nucleotide sequence: TGTGCCAGCAGCACGGGACTCTTCCAAGAGACCCAGTACTTC. Residues: CASSTGLFQETQYF.